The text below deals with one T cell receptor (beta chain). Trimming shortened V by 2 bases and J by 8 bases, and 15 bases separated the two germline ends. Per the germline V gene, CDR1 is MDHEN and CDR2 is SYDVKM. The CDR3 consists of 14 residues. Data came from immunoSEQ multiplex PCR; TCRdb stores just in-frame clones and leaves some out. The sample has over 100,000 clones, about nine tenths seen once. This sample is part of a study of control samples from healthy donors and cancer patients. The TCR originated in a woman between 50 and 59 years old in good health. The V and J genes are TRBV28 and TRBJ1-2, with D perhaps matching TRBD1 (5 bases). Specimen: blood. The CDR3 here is CASSLIGGGGGYTF. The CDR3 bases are TGTGCCAGCAGTTTAATTGGGGGAGGAGGAGGCTACACCTTC.